The 8 T cell receptor beta chains below were found in one sample sequenced in a study of vaccination effects on CD4 cells after COVID-19. Pools of viral peptides were used by the ViraFEST assay to expand antigen-specific CD4+ T cells ahead of sequencing. Having been cultured for about 10 days, the cells underwent CD4+ T cell isolation. Among the vaccine recipients, none had a prior SARS-CoV-2 infection, and nucleocapsid antibodies were negative. For these receptors, no antigen is known. Measured with immunoSEQ multiplex PCR; TCRdb has only the in-frame clones, and not every one. The sample gives 78,000 or so clones, 60% to 85% of which show up once; over 9.5% is in the top ten. Specimen: CD4+ T cells from PBMCs cultured with SARS-CoV-2 spike peptides, collected before COVID-19 vaccination. The receptors derive from a human donor who received a COVID-19 vaccine.

The chain combines TRBV27 with TRBJ1-5; 9 nucleotides align to TRBD1. This CDR3 is built from 15 residues. Germline V lookup: CDR1 MNHEY, CDR2 SMNVEV (reference sequence). The junction had 5 bases not matched to a gene; V was cut back by 2 bases and J by 6 bases. The CDR3 reads CASSLGTGIGQPQHF. CDR3 in DNA: TGTGCCAGCAGTTTAGGGACAGGGATAGGTCAGCCCCAGCATTTT.

This chain joins TRBV19 and TRBJ2-3; 8 nucleotides agree with TRBD1. Unmatched junction bases numbered 6, after V lost 4 bases and J lost 3 bases. The V gene's germline CDR1 is LNHDA and CDR2 SQIVND (reference sequence). The CDR3 consists of 15 residues. The CDR3 loop reads CASSTQRQGTDTQYF. CDR3 nucleotides: TGTGCCAGTAGTACTCAGAGACAGGGGACAGATACGCAGTATTTT.

This clone was counted only a few times. The CDR3 protein is CASSRTSGAQETQYF. CDR3 nucleotide sequence: TGTGCCAGCAGCCGGACTAGCGGGGCCCAAGAGACCCAGTACTTC. The chain is built from TRBV6-6 and TRBJ2-5, with 12 bases aligning to TRBD2. The germline V gene encodes CDR1 MNHNY and CDR2 SVGAGI (reference sequence). The CDR3 is 15 amino acids. Trimming took 6 bases from V and 1 from J; bases not matched to a gene: 3.

This clone was recorded a few times. The chain employs TRBV14 and TRBJ1-2, with 12 bases that match TRBD1. Germline V gene data show CDR1 as SGHDN and CDR2 as FVKESK. The trim removed 3 bases at V and 6 bases at J, leaving 14 bases unmatched. The CDR3 sequence is 18 residues long. The chain's CDR3 is CASSQGQGAHASMDGYTF. Here the CDR3 DNA reads TGTGCCAGCAGCCAGGGACAGGGGGCGCATGCATCTATGGATGGCTACACCTTC.

The gene calls are TRBV30 and TRBJ1-1, with D unresolved. Germline-derived CDR1 and CDR2 are GTSNPN and SVGIG (reference sequence). The V end was cut by 3 bases, the J end by 4 bases, with 12 bases between. CDR3 length: 13 residues. CDR3 loop: CAWSPLQGTEAFF. CDR3 bases: TGTGCCTGGAGCCCGCTTCAAGGCACTGAAGCTTTCTTT.

This clone showed up just once. CDR3 sequence reads: CASSYEPLSGNTIYF. The CDR3 DNA sequence: TGTGCCAGCAGTTACGAACCGCTCTCTGGAAACACCATATATTTT. This sequence joins TRBV6-5 and TRBJ1-3; D gene ambiguous. V lost 2 bases to trimming and J lost 0 bases, with 8 bases between them. Germline V gene lookup returns CDR1 MNHEY and CDR2 SVGAGI. The CDR3 is 15 amino acids.

The CDR3 nucleotides read TGTGCCAGTAGTGGCAGGGGATCCTATAATTCACCCCTCCACTTT. Its translation: CASSGRGSYNSPLHF. The chain couples TRBV19 to TRBJ1-6, with a possible D match to TRBD1 (6 bases). The CDR3 is 15 residues long. Germline V gene sequence: CDR1 LNHDA, CDR2 SQIVND (reference sequence). V was clipped by 5 bases and J by 1 base, with 9 bases between them.

This clone came up once. The chain recombines TRBV5-1 with TRBJ1-2; 10 bases are a match to TRBD1. V was clipped by 4 bases and J by 4 bases; unmatched bases: 7. This CDR3 is 15 amino acids long. Germline CDR1 is SGHRS and CDR2 is YFSETQ. In DNA, the CDR3 is TGCGCCAGCAGCCTGGAGACAGGGGGCTTCTATGGCTACACCTTC. This encodes CASSLETGGFYGYTF.